A few counts support the clone carrying this TCR beta chain. This sample stems from a study of blood T cell repertoires in COVID-19. In the authors' methods: Counts of nucleated cells, estimated from reference gene primer amplification, were obtained. The data were produced by immunoSEQ multiplex PCR, yet TCRdb's version contains in-frame clones alone and is incomplete. V and J calls and clone size are copied from that table; D and trimming were computed from the DNA. This sample has 300,000 to 450,000 clones, with about 85% found just once. Trimming stripped 4 bases from V and 0 bases from J, with 15 bases between. CDR1 is SNHLY, CDR2 FYNNEI, per germline. This CDR3 contains 16 residues.

The chain joins TRBV2 to TRBJ1-1, with D possibly TRBD1 on 5 matching bases. The receptor was isolated from a young woman with acute or convalescent COVID-19. Input material: peripheral blood. CDR3: CASSAGIGLVNTEAFF. The CDR3 DNA reads as TGTGCCAGCAGTGCAGGGATCGGTTTAGTGAACACTGAAGCTTTCTTT.